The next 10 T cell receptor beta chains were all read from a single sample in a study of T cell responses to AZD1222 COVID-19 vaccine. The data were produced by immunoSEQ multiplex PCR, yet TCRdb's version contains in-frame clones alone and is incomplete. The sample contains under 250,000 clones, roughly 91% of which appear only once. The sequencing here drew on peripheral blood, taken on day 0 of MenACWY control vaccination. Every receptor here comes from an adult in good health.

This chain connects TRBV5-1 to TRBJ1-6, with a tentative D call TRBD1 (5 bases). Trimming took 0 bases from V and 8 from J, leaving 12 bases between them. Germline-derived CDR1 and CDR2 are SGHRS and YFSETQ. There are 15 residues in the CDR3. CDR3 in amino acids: CASSLAQRDYSPLHF. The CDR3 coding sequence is TGCGCCAGCAGCTTGGCGCAACGGGACTATTCACCCCTCCACTTT. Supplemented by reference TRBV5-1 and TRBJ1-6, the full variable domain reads KAGVTQTPRYLIKTRGQQVTLSCSPISGHRSVSWYQQTPGQGLQFLFEYFSETQRNKGNFPGRFSGRQFSNSRSEMNVSTLELGDSALYLCASSLAQRDYSPLHFGNGTRLTVT.

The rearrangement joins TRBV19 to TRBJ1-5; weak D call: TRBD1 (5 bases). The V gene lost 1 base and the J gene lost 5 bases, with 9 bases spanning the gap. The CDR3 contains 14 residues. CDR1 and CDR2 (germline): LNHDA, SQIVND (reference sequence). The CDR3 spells CASSIGGGDQPQHF. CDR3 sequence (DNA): TGTGCCAGTAGTATAGGAGGAGGGGATCAGCCCCAGCATTTT.

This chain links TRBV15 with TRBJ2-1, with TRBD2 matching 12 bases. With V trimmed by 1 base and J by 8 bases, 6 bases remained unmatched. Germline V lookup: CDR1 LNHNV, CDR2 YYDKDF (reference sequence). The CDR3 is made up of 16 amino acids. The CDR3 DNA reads TGTGCCACCAGCAGAGCTCCTAGCGGGGGGGCCGATGAGCAGTTCTTC. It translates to CATSRAPSGGADEQFF.

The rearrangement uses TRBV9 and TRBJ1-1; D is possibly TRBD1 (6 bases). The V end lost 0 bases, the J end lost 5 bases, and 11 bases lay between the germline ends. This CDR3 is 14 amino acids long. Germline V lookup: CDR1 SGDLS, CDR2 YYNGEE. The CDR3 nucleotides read TGTGCCAGCAGCGTAGTTTCGGGGGCGACTGAAGCTTTCTTT. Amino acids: CASSVVSGATEAFF.

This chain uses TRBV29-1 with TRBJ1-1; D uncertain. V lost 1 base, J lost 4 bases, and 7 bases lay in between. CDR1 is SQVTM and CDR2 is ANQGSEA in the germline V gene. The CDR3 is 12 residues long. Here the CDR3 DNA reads TGCAGCGTTGAAGGGTGGAGCACTGAAGCTTTCTTT. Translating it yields CSVEGWSTEAFF.

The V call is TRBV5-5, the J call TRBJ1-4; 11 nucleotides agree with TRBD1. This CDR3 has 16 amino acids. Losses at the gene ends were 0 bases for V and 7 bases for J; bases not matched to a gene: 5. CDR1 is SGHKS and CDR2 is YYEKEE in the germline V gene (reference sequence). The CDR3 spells CASSLARGTGGEKLFF. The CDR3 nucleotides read TGTGCCAGCAGCTTGGCTCGGGGGACAGGGGGTGAAAAACTGTTTTTT.

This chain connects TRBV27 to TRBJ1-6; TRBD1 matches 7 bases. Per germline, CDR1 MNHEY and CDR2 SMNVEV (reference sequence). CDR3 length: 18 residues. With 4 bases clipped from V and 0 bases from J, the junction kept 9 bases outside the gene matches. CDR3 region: CASSSPSGQSSYNSPLHF. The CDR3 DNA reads TGTGCCAGCAGTTCCCCCTCGGGACAGAGCTCCTATAATTCACCCCTCCACTTT.

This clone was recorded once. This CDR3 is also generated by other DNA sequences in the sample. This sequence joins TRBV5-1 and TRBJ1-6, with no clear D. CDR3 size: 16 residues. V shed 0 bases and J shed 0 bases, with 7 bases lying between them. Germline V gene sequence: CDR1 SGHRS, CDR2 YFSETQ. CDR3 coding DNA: TGCGCCAGCAGCTTGGCGGGGAGCTCCTATAATTCACCCCTCCACTTT. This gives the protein CASSLAGSSYNSPLHF.

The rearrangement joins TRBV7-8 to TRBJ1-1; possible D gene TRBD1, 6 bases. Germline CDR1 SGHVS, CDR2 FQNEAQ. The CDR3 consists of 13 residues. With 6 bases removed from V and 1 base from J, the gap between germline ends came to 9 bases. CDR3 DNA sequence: TGTGCCAGCAGGAGGGGACAGAACACTGAAGCTTTCTTT. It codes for CASRRGQNTEAFF. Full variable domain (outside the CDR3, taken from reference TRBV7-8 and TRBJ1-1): GAGVSQSPRYKVAKRGQDVALRCDPISGHVSLFWYQQALGQGPEFLTYFQNEAQLDKSGLPSDRFFAERPEGSVSTLKIQRTQQEDSAVYLCASRRGQNTEAFFGQGTRLTVV.

CDR3 amino acids: CASSSDTNTGELFF. Written as DNA, the CDR3 is TGTGCCAGCAGCTCAGATACGAACACCGGGGAGCTGTTTTTT. This sequence joins TRBV7-9 and TRBJ2-2; D is undetermined. The CDR3 runs 14 residues. CDR1 SEHNR and CDR2 FQNEAQ come from the germline V gene (reference sequence). Trimming left V 4 bases short and J 0 bases short, with 6 bases between.